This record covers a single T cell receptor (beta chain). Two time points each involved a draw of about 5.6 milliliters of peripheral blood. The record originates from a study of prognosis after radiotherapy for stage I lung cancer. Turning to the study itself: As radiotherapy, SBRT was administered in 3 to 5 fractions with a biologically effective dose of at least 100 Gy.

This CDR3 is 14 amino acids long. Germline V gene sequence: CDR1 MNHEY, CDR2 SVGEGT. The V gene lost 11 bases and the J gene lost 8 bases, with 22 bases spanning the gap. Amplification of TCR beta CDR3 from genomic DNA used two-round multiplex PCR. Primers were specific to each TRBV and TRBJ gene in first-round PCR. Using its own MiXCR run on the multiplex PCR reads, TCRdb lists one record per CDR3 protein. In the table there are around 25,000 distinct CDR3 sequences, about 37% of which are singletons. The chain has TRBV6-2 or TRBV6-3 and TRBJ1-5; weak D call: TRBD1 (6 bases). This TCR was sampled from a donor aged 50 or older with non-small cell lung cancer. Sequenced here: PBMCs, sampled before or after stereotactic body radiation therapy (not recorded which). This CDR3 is CACMGAGERKPQHF. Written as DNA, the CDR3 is TGTGCCTGCATGGGAGCAGGGGAACGAAAGCCCCAGCATTTT.